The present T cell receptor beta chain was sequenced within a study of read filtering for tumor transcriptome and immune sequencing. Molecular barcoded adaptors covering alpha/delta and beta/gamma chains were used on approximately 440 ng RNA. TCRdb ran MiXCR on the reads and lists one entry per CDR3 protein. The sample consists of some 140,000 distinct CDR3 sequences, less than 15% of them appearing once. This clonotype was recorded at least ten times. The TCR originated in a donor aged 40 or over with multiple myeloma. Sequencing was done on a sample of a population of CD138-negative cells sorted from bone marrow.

The CDR3 spells CASSSDRGYEQYF. CDR3 DNA sequence: TGTGCCAGCAGCTCGGACAGGGGGTACGAGCAGTACTTC. This rearrangement joins TRBV13 to TRBJ2-7, with TRBD1 matching over 10 bases. The germline gives CDR1 PRHDT, CDR2 FYEKMQ (reference sequence). The CDR3 has 13 amino acids. After removal of 4 bases from V and 4 bases from J, the junction contained 1 base not matched to a gene.